This T cell receptor beta chain was captured in a study of blood T cell repertoires in COVID-19. Overall study context: Nucleic acid was either cDNA or gDNA, and it came from T cells, B-cell-depleted T cells, or PBMCs.

Libraries were prepared by immunoSEQ multiplex PCR; TCRdb keeps only in-frame clonotypes and omits some of them. The sample has about 400,000 clones, roughly 90% seen once. The CDR3 loop spans 17 amino acids. V lost 2 bases and J lost 7, with 21 bases in between. Germline V gene sequence: CDR1 GTSNPN, CDR2 SVGIG (reference sequence). The sample consisted of peripheral blood. This receptor was obtained from a man aged 35 to 55 with acute or convalescent COVID-19. The chain uses TRBV30 and TRBJ1-6; no definite D call. The CDR3 spells CAWSIAATLYYNSPLHF. CDR3 in DNA: TGTGCCTGGAGTATAGCGGCTACCTTATATTACAATTCACCCCTCCACTTT. Filled out from reference TRBV30 and TRBJ1-6, the complete variable domain reads SQTIHQWPATLVQPVGSPLSLECTVEGTSNPNLYWYRQAAGRGLQLLFYSVGIGQISSEVPQNLSASRPQDRQFILSSKKLLLSDSGFYLCAWSIAATLYYNSPLHFGNGTRLTVT.